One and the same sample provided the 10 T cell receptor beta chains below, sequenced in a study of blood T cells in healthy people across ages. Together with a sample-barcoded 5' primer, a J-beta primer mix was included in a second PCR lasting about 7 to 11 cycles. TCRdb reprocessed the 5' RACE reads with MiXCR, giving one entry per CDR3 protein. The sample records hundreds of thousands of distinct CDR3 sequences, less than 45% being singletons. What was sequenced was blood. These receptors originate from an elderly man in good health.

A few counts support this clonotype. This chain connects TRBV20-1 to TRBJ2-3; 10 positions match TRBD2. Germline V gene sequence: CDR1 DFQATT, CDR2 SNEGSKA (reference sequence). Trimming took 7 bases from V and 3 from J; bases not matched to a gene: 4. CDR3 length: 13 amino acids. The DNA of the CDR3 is TGCAGTGGTCTTAGCGGGAGGACAGATACGCAGTATTTT. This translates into CSGLSGRTDTQYF.

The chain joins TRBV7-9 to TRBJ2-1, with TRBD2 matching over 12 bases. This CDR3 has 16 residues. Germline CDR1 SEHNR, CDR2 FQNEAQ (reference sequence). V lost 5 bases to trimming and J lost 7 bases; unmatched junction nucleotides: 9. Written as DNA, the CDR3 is TGTGCCAGCAGCCCACCCGGACTAGCGGGATGGAATGAGCAGTTCTTC. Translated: CASSPPGLAGWNEQFF.

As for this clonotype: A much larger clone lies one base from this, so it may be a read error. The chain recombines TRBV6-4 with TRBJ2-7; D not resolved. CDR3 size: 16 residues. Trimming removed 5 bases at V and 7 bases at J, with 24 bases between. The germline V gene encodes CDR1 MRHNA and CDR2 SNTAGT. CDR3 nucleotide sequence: TGTGCCAGCAGTCCCGAAAGTTTCATCTCCTACAATGAGCAGTACTTC. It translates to CASSPESFISYNEQYF.

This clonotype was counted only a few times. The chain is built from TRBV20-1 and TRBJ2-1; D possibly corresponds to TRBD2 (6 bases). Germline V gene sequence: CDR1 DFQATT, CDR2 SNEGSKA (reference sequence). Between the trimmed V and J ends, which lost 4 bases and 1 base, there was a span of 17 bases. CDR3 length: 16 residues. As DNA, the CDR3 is TGCAGTGCTAATCGGCCCGTCGGGGGATCCTACAATGAGCAGTTCTTC. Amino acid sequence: CSANRPVGGSYNEQFF.

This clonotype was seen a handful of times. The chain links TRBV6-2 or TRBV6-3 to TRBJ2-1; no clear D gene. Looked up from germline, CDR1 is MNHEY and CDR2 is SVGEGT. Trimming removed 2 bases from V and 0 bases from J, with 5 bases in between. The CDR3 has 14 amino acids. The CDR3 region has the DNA TGTGCCAGCAGTTACGCCACCTCCTACAATGAGCAGTTCTTC. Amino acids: CASSYATSYNEQFF.

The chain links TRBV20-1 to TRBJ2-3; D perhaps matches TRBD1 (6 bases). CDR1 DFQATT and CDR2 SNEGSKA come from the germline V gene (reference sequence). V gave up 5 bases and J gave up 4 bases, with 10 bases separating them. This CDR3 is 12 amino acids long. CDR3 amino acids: CSAPDSPDTQYF. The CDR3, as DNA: TGCAGTGCTCCGGACAGTCCAGATACGCAGTATTTT.

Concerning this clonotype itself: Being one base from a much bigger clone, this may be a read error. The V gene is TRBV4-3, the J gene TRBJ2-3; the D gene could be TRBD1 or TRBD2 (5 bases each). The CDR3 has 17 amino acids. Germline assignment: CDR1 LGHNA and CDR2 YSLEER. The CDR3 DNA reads TGCGCCGGCAGCCCCCACCGGGACCAAGCCTTTCCAGATACGCAGTATTTT. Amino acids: CAGSPHRDQAFPDTQYF.

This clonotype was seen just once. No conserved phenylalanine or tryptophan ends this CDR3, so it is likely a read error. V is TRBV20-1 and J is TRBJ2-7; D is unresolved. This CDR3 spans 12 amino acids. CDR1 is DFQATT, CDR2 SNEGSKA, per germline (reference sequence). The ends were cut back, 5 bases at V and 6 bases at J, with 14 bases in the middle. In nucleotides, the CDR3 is TGCAGTGCTCCGACCCCCTTCGCCGAGCAGTACTTG. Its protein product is CSAPTPFAEQYL.

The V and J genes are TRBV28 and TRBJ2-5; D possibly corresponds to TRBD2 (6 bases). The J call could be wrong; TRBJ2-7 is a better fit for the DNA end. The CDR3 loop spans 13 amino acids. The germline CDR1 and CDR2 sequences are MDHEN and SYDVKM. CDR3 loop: CASSRLVSYEQYF. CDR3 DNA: TGTGCCAGCAGTAGACTAGTTTCCTACGAGCAGTACTTC.

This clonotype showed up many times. CDR3 amino acids: CASSLSSGRATDTQYF. The CDR3 DNA reads as TGCGCCAGCAGCTTATCTAGCGGGAGGGCCACAGATACGCAGTATTTT. This sequence joins TRBV5-1 and TRBJ2-3; 12 positions agree with TRBD2. CDR1 and CDR2 from the germline V gene are SGHRS and YFSETQ. The CDR3 length is 16 residues. The trim removed 2 bases at V and 2 bases at J, leaving 3 bases unmatched.